This is a list of T cell receptor beta chains from one sample in a study of blood T cells in healthy people across ages. TCRdb re-analysed the 5' RACE reads in MiXCR, keeping a single row per CDR3 protein. The data show around 800,000 distinct CDR3 sequences, roughly 44% seen once. The sample comprised blood. The receptors were sampled from a man between 60 and 75 years old in good health. Both conserved end residues are part of each CDR3. Fields, in order: J gene, V gene, D gene, clone size, CDR3 DNA, CDR3 protein. D genes are given only for firm matches. The size of a clone is reported for some rows only, either as once, few or many, or as a class for expanded clones.

j_gene: TRBJ2-3
v_gene: TRBV20-1
d_gene: NA
abundance: NA
CDR3nt: TGCAGTGCTAATCCGGTCGATACGCAGTATTTT
CDR3aa: CSANPVDTQYF

j_gene: TRBJ2-3
v_gene: TRBV3-1
d_gene: NA
abundance: few
CDR3nt: TGTGCCAGCAGCTTCCGGACTAGCACAGATACGCAGTATTTT
CDR3aa: CASSFRTSTDTQYF

j_gene: TRBJ2-5
v_gene: TRBV20-1
d_gene: NA
abundance: few
CDR3nt: TGCAGTGCCCCAGACTTATCCGAGACCCAGTACTTC
CDR3aa: CSAPDLSETQYF

j_gene: TRBJ2-7
v_gene: TRBV20-1
d_gene: TRBD1
abundance: NA
CDR3nt: TGCAGTGCTAGAAGCCTACAGGGGTACCAGCAGTACTTC
CDR3aa: CSARSLQGYQQYF

j_gene: TRBJ1-1
v_gene: TRBV12-3/TRBV12-4
d_gene: NA
abundance: NA
CDR3nt: TGTGCCAGCAGTTTCCGGGACTTCGGCGTCGGCACTGAAGCTTTCTTT
CDR3aa: CASSFRDFGVGTEAFF

j_gene: TRBJ2-1
v_gene: TRBV9
d_gene: TRBD2
abundance: few
CDR3nt: TGTGCCAGCAGCCTCCGAACAACCGGGACTAGCGGGATCTCCTACAATGAGCAGTTCTTC
CDR3aa: CASSLRTTGTSGISYNEQFF

j_gene: TRBJ2-3
v_gene: TRBV20-1
d_gene: NA
abundance: few
CDR3nt: TGCAGTGCCCCCCCGGGCGCAGATACGCAGTATTTT
CDR3aa: CSAPPGADTQYF

j_gene: TRBJ2-7
v_gene: TRBV16
d_gene: TRBD1
abundance: few
CDR3nt: TGTGCCAGCAGCCACAGGGGGTTAGGCTACGAGCAGTACTTC
CDR3aa: CASSHRGLGYEQYF

j_gene: TRBJ2-3
v_gene: TRBV3-1
d_gene: TRBD2
abundance: NA
CDR3nt: TGTGCCAGCAGCCAAGATCCAAAGCGGGGATACGTCACAGATACGCAGTATTTT
CDR3aa: CASSQDPKRGYVTDTQYF

j_gene: TRBJ1-1
v_gene: TRBV27
d_gene: NA
abundance: NA
CDR3nt: TGTGCCAGCAGTGTATTGGGTGGTAATGAAGCTTTCTTT
CDR3aa: CASSVLGGNEAFF

j_gene: TRBJ1-6
v_gene: TRBV7-2
d_gene: TRBD1
abundance: few
CDR3nt: TGTGCCAGCAGCTTAGGGTGGACAGGACAATATAATTCACCCCTCCACTTT
CDR3aa: CASSLGWTGQYNSPLHF

j_gene: TRBJ2-5
v_gene: TRBV27
d_gene: NA
abundance: NA
CDR3nt: TGTGCCAGTCAGCGTGTCGGGGGCGCGGAAGAGACCCAGTACTTC
CDR3aa: CASQRVGGAEETQYF

j_gene: TRBJ2-7
v_gene: TRBV7-3
d_gene: NA
abundance: NA
CDR3nt: TGTGCCAGCAGCCCCGGACAAGGAGGACCCTACGAGCAGTACTTC
CDR3aa: CASSPGQGGPYEQYF

j_gene: TRBJ2-5
v_gene: TRBV3-1
d_gene: NA
abundance: NA
CDR3nt: TGTGCCAGCAGCCAAGCCCGGACTACACAAGAGACCCAGTACTTC
CDR3aa: CASSQARTTQETQYF

j_gene: TRBJ2-3
v_gene: TRBV25-1
d_gene: NA
abundance: NA
CDR3nt: TGTGCCAGCAGTGCCTTAAGGGTTGACACAGATACGCAGTATTTT
CDR3aa: CASSALRVDTDTQYF

j_gene: TRBJ2-7
v_gene: TRBV29-1
d_gene: NA
abundance: many
CDR3nt: TGCAGCGTTGCATTGGGTTACGAGCAGTACTTC
CDR3aa: CSVALGYEQYF

j_gene: TRBJ2-2
v_gene: TRBV7-7
d_gene: NA
abundance: NA
CDR3nt: TGTGCCAGCAGCTACAGTGACCCTGGGGAGCTGTTTTTT
CDR3aa: CASSYSDPGELFF

j_gene: TRBJ1-2
v_gene: TRBV10-2
d_gene: NA
abundance: NA
CDR3nt: TGCGCCAGCGGGGAGGGTGGCTATGGCTACACCTTC
CDR3aa: CASGEGGYGYTF

j_gene: TRBJ2-2
v_gene: TRBV11-3
d_gene: NA
abundance: NA
CDR3nt: TGTGCCAGCAGCTTAGGGACGGGCACCGGGGAGCTGTTTTTT
CDR3aa: CASSLGTGTGELFF

j_gene: TRBJ2-4
v_gene: TRBV5-1
d_gene: NA
abundance: few
CDR3nt: TGCGCCAGCAGGCCCCGGGGGTTTGACGAAAACATTCAGTACTTC
CDR3aa: CASRPRGFDENIQYF

j_gene: TRBJ2-1
v_gene: TRBV20-1
d_gene: TRBD2
abundance: NA
CDR3nt: TGCAGTGCTAGAGATAGCGGGGGCCGAACCAGGCAGTTCTTC
CDR3aa: CSARDSGGRTRQFF

j_gene: TRBJ1-3
v_gene: TRBV7-2
d_gene: TRBD1
abundance: NA
CDR3nt: TGTGCCAGCAGCTCACAGGGGAGCTCTGGAAACACCATATATTTT
CDR3aa: CASSSQGSSGNTIYF

j_gene: TRBJ2-7
v_gene: TRBV4-2
d_gene: NA
abundance: many
CDR3nt: TGCGCCAGCAGCCAAGGAGGAGGGAGCTCCTACGAGCAGTACTTC
CDR3aa: CASSQGGGSSYEQYF

j_gene: TRBJ1-2
v_gene: TRBV6-5
d_gene: NA
abundance: NA
CDR3nt: TGTGCCAGCAGTTACTGGGACTCCCGAGGGGATGGCTACGCCTTC
CDR3aa: CASSYWDSRGDGYAF

j_gene: TRBJ1-2
v_gene: TRBV28
d_gene: TRBD1
abundance: NA
CDR3nt: TGTGCCAGCAGTCAGGGACAGGCTGCAAATGGCTACACCTTC
CDR3aa: CASSQGQAANGYTF

j_gene: TRBJ2-5
v_gene: TRBV4-1
d_gene: NA
abundance: few
CDR3nt: TGCGCCAGCAGCCGAAATCTGATAGAGACCCAGTACTTC
CDR3aa: CASSRNLIETQYF

j_gene: TRBJ2-1
v_gene: TRBV7-2
d_gene: TRBD1
abundance: NA
CDR3nt: TGTGCCAGCAGCTTAGCCCCGGGACAGGGGTCTGATGAGCAGTTCTTC
CDR3aa: CASSLAPGQGSDEQFF

j_gene: TRBJ2-3
v_gene: TRBV7-9
d_gene: NA
abundance: few
CDR3nt: TGTGCCAGCACCGAGGGTGGAGATACGCAGTATTTT
CDR3aa: CASTEGGDTQYF

j_gene: TRBJ2-3
v_gene: TRBV10-3
d_gene: TRBD2
abundance: few
CDR3nt: TGTGCCATCAGTGATCGGCGGCGGGGGGTGACAGATACGCAGTATTTT
CDR3aa: CAISDRRRGVTDTQYF

j_gene: TRBJ1-1
v_gene: TRBV11-3
d_gene: TRBD1
abundance: NA
CDR3nt: TGTGCCAGCAGCTTTGGACAGGGATCCATGAACACTGAAGCTTTCTTT
CDR3aa: CASSFGQGSMNTEAFF

j_gene: TRBJ2-2
v_gene: TRBV5-1
d_gene: NA
abundance: NA
CDR3nt: TGCGCCAGCAGCTTGGGACCCGTACAGGGCACCGGGGAGCTGTTTTTT
CDR3aa: CASSLGPVQGTGELFF

j_gene: TRBJ2-3
v_gene: TRBV20-1
d_gene: NA
abundance: NA
CDR3nt: TGCGTCGGACGGAGCACAGGTACGCAGTATTTT
CDR3aa: CVGRSTGTQYF

j_gene: TRBJ2-7
v_gene: TRBV6-5
d_gene: NA
abundance: NA
CDR3nt: TGTGCCAGCAGAGAGGGCCTTCTCGGCTACGAGCAGTACTTC
CDR3aa: CASREGLLGYEQYF